This T cell receptor beta chain was identified in a study of glioma-infiltrating T cells after dendritic cell vaccination. Across the study: Patients had newly diagnosed or recurrent glioblastoma and received dendritic cell vaccines. Patients received autologous tumor lysate-pulsed dendritic cell vaccination between 2003 and 2012. Overall study results and limits: Higher pretreatment TIL content predicted longer progression-free time and survival.

This clone came up a few times. As yet, its antigen is unknown. The CDR3 loop spans 14 amino acids. V shed 6 bases and J shed 0 bases, with 8 bases lying between them. In germline, CDR1 is WNHNN, CDR2 SYGVQD (reference sequence). The PCR used 60 V beta and 13 J beta primers. Sequencing was performed with immunoSEQ multiplex PCR; in TCRdb, only in-frame clones are kept and a portion is missing. Of 85,000 to 110,000 clones listed, 75% to 85% are singletons. The sequencing here drew on blood, taken before dendritic cell vaccination. The sequence was collected from a human donor with glioblastoma. This rearrangement joins TRBV10-1 to TRBJ1-4; TRBD1 might be the D (5 bases). CDR3: CASSPTATNEKLFF. In nucleotides, the CDR3 is TGCGCCAGCAGCCCGACAGCAACTAATGAAAAACTGTTTTTT.